Shown below are 3 T cell receptor beta chains from a single sample sequenced in a study of T cells in Graves' hyperthyroidism and ophthalmopathy. Authors of the study amplified TCR beta CDR3 regions from RNA transcripts. RT-PCR in the first round (using the HTBI primer set) targeted the TCR CDR3. One entry per CDR3 protein results from TCRdb running MiXCR on the multiplex PCR reads. The sample yields around 490,000 distinct CDR3 sequences, about 20% seen once. The sample was blood. The receptors come from a man aged 35-49 years with Graves' ophthalmopathy.

The V and J genes are TRBV20-1 and TRBJ2-7; D is ambiguous. CDR1 is DFQATT and CDR2 is SNEGSKA in the germline V gene (reference sequence). Trimming stripped 1 base from V and 3 bases from J, with 10 bases between. The CDR3 consists of 13 residues. CDR3 sequence reads: CSARVTHVYEQYF. DNA for the CDR3: TGCAGTGCTAGAGTTACGCATGTCTACGAGCAGTACTTC.

This clonotype was detected a few times. The V gene is TRBV28, the J gene TRBJ2-7; tentatively, D is TRBD1 (5 bases). Germline loops: CDR1 MDHEN, CDR2 SYDVKM. The V end lost 3 bases, the J end lost 0 bases, and 18 bases lay between the germline ends. CDR3 length equals 17 residues. The CDR3 loop is CASSFILGPRSSYEQYF. For the CDR3, the DNA is TGTGCCAGCAGTTTCATCCTGGGGCCGAGAAGCTCCTACGAGCAGTACTTC.

This clonotype was seen ten or more times. This chain joins TRBV7-9 and TRBJ2-7; D remains ambiguous. CDR1 is SEHNR, CDR2 FQNEAQ, per germline (reference sequence). V shed 3 bases and J shed 6 bases, with 6 bases lying between them. The CDR3 is 11 amino acids. DNA of the CDR3: TGTGCCAGCAGCTTGTTCGGCGAGCAGTACTTC. Its translation: CASSLFGEQYF.